The source of this T cell receptor beta chain is a study of OX40 agonist ivuxolimab in advanced cancers. Study as a whole: Earlier treatment with anti-PD-1, anti-PD-L1 or anti-CTLA-4 was permitted, and under 50% had received some.

Patients who had autoimmune disease history or got systemic immunosuppression were left out. Whole-study findings and limits: Clonal expansion was seen in CD4+ and CD8+ blood T cells by week 6 at 0.1 to 3.0 mg/kg. Expanded clones tended on average to be more numerous among CD8+ T cells than CD4+.

The CDR3 extends over 14 amino acids. CDR1 and CDR2 (germline): MNHEY, SVGAGI. J lost 6 bases, V lost 4 bases, and 5 bases had no gene match. As to this clone: As yet, its antigen is unknown.

The assay was immunoSEQ multiplex PCR, and TCRdb's table has in-frame clones only and misses some. The sample contains more than 25,000 clones, approximately 83% of which appear only once. Sequencing was performed on CD4+ or CD8+ T cells sorted from blood, taken in a trial of the OX40 agonist ivuxolimab. The V and J genes are TRBV6-5 and TRBJ2-1, with 8 bases fitting TRBD1. The receptor was isolated from an adult with an advanced solid tumor such as melanoma, head and neck, liver or kidney cancer. The CDR3 nucleotides are TGTGCCAGCAGTTCCAGGGGGCCCACCAATGAGCAGTTCTTC. This gives the protein CASSSRGPTNEQFF.